What follows is one T cell receptor beta chain and its context. CDR3 length: 12 residues. V was clipped by 4 bases and J by 8 bases, with 14 bases between them. CDR1 GTSNPN and CDR2 SVGIG come from the germline V gene (reference sequence). This entry belongs to a study of blood T cell repertoires in COVID-19. Using immunoSEQ multiplex PCR, the repertoire was profiled, and TCRdb retains in-frame clones only, with some absent. The data contain fewer than 350,000 clones, around 85% of them seen just once; the ten biggest clones take up 2% to 2.5%. Sequencing input: peripheral blood. The chain joins TRBV30 to TRBJ1-1; D remains ambiguous. The clonotype comes from a woman between 25 and 40 years old who had recovered from COVID-19. The CDR3 sequence is CAWKSLTVEAFF. The CDR3, as DNA: TGTGCCTGGAAATCTCTAACAGTGGAAGCTTTCTTT.